This T cell receptor beta chain was sequenced in a study of technical replicates of blood from a few donors. The method was immunoSEQ multiplex PCR; TCRdb's version includes in-frame clones alone and lacks a portion of them. The table records fewer than 75,000 clones, 90% to 95% of them present only once. The CDR3 consists of 14 residues. The V end lost 5 bases, the J end lost 0 bases, and 7 bases lay between the germline ends. Germline CDR1 MGHRA, CDR2 YSYEKL. This receptor was taken from a human donor in good health. The sample comprised T cells isolated from PBMCs. The chain combines TRBV4-1 with TRBJ2-2; D is unresolved. In DNA form, the CDR3 reads TGCGCCAGCAGCAAAAACACGAACACCGGGGAGCTGTTTTTT. Translating it yields CASSKNTNTGELFF.